This T cell receptor (beta chain) derives from a study of cytomegalovirus exposure and HLA in healthy donors. Study-level points and caveats: What a later analysis showed was that several of the most significant clusters appeared linked to common viral pathogens. Within an earlier analysis, most TCR beta V segments proved productive either about 87% or about 30% of the time. The majority of TCR sequences were rare, yet some public TCRs appeared in many donors.

A remark on this clone: Antigen unknown.

The PCR ran on 60 Vbeta and 13 Jbeta primers. Libraries were prepared by immunoSEQ multiplex PCR; TCRdb keeps only in-frame clonotypes and omits some of them. This table has around 180,000 clones, 84% appearing once. The clonotype was recovered from a man aged 18-30 years in good health and CMV-seronegative. What was sequenced was PBMCs.

The CDR3 sequence is CASSEDDRAGEEQYF. The CDR3 DNA is TGTGCCAGCAGCGAAGATGACAGGGCCGGTGAAGAGCAGTACTTC. V and J are TRBV9 and TRBJ2-7; TRBD1 matches 7 bases. This CDR3 is built from 15 residues. Germline values: CDR1 SGDLS, CDR2 YYNGEE. The trim removed 3 bases at V and 7 bases at J, leaving 13 bases unmatched.